What follows describes a single T cell receptor (beta chain). Its antigen is undetermined. The donors were all Caucasian adults (living in Nashville, Tennessee). The method was immunoSEQ multiplex PCR; TCRdb's version includes in-frame clones alone and lacks a portion of them. The table shows about 1.1 million clones, with 77% occurring only once. The data stem from a study of shared clonotypes between healthy human individuals. Study context: The cohort comprised a couple of women and a few men. Their ages spanned 18 to 49 years. Every donor yielded three CD4 naive, three CD4 memory, two CD8 naive and one CD8 memory plate. Regarding the study as a whole: Some naive CD4 clonotypes, roughly 4.7%, turned up in common across several donors.

Trimming shortened V by 3 bases and J by 3 bases, and 14 bases separated the two germline ends. The length of the CDR3 is 16 residues. From germline, CDR1 is SGHDN and CDR2 FVKESK. This chain joins TRBV14 and TRBJ2-2; D is ambiguous. Sequencing input: memory CD4+ T cells from PBMCs. The sample's subset: CD45RA-negative fraction. This clonotype originated in a man between 18 and 35 years old in good health. Some clones in this sample may be carry-over from other donors' samples. The DNA of the CDR3 is TGTGCCAGCAGCCAGCACCGCGGCGGCGACACCGGGGAGCTGTTTTTT. Amino acids: CASSQHRGGDTGELFF.